This entry lists 10 T cell receptor beta chains sequenced from one sample in a study of breast tumors, draining lymph nodes, adjacent tissues. TCRdb ran MiXCR on the multiplex PCR reads and lists one entry per CDR3 protein. The sample has about 230,000 distinct CDR3 sequences; 32% are singletons. Axillary draining lymph nodes of breast cancer patients supplied the node samples. The sequenced sample consisted of axillary lymph node tissue. These receptors all stem from a female donor with breast cancer. Some clones in this sample may be carry-over from other donors' samples.

The chain employs TRBV12-3 or TRBV12-4 and TRBJ2-2; 11 nucleotides line up with TRBD2. This CDR3 has 16 residues. The V segment lost 5 bases and the J segment 3 bases; nucleotides outside the gene matches: 5. The CDR3 nucleotides read TGTGCCAGCAGTCCTAGCGGGAGGAGGTACACCGGGGAGCTGTTTTTT. This gives the protein CASSPSGRRYTGELFF.

The chain carries TRBV11-2 and TRBJ2-3, with 8 bases lining up with TRBD2. The length of the CDR3 is 16 residues. The germline gives CDR1 SGHAT, CDR2 FQNNGV. The ends lost 1 base at V and 11 bases at J; junction bases unmatched: 14. CDR3 loop: CASSLVSGGPYNEQYF. In nucleotides, the CDR3 is TGTGCCAGCAGCTTAGTGTCGGGAGGGCCCTACAATGAGCAGTATTTT.

This clonotype appeared many times. V gene TRBV5-5 combines with J gene TRBJ2-2; D not certain. This CDR3 spans 14 amino acids. Between the trimmed V and J ends, which lost 2 bases and 1 base, there was a span of 6 bases. Germline values: CDR1 SGHKS, CDR2 YYEKEE (reference sequence). The CDR3 region has the DNA TGTGCCAGCAGCTTATTTCAGAACACCGGGGAGCTGTTTTTT. It specifies CASSLFQNTGELFF.

The table lists this clonotype with many counts. V gene TRBV12-3 or TRBV12-4 combines with J gene TRBJ1-4; D unclear. The CDR3 totals 16 residues. V dropped 1 base and J dropped 0 bases, with 9 bases sitting between them. The chain's CDR3 is CASSLGFSTTNEKLFF. In nucleotides, the CDR3 is TGTGCCAGCAGTTTAGGATTTAGTACAACTAATGAAAAACTGTTTTTT.

This clonotype was detected many times. This chain links TRBV12-3 or TRBV12-4 with TRBJ2-5, with D possibly matching TRBD2 (5 bases). This CDR3 has 12 amino acids. V lost 5 bases and J 5 bases, leaving 9 bases between the germline ends. CDR3 nucleotide sequence: TGTGCCAGCAGTAGACGCGGGGAGACCCAGTACTTC. Protein product: CASSRRGETQYF.

This clonotype has ten or more counts. The chain carries TRBV7-2 and TRBJ1-6; D not resolved. V dropped 0 bases and J dropped 8 bases, with 8 bases sitting between them. The CDR3 sequence is 14 residues long. CDR1 and CDR2 (germline): SGHTA, FQGNSA. The CDR3 sequence: CASSLALQDSPLHF. DNA for the CDR3: TGTGCCAGCAGCTTAGCCCTTCAAGATTCACCCCTCCACTTT.

This clonotype has ten or more counts. The CDR3 DNA reads TGTGCCAGCAGTCACGCGGACGGTCCCTACGAGCAGTACTTC. Protein sequence: CASSHADGPYEQYF. This chain links TRBV6-6 with TRBJ2-7; unclear D gene. Per germline, CDR1 MNHNY and CDR2 SVGAGI (reference sequence). Trimming cost V 5 bases and J 2 bases, with 13 bases left between them. The CDR3 covers 14 residues.

The chain employs TRBV5-1 and TRBJ1-4; D uncertain. In germline, CDR1 is SGHRS, CDR2 YFSETQ. Trimming removed 1 base from V and 5 bases from J, with 9 bases in between. The CDR3 is 14 amino acids. CDR3: CASSLTGRNEKLFF. The CDR3 DNA reads as TGCGCCAGCAGCTTGACTGGGAGGAATGAAAAACTGTTTTTT.

A remark on this clonotype: The final CDR3 position lacks the conserved phenylalanine or tryptophan, pointing to a likely read error. The chain joins TRBV5-6 to TRBJ1-2, with TRBD1 matching 10 bases. Germline-derived CDR1 and CDR2 are SGHDT and YYEEEE. The CDR3 length is 15 residues. Losses at the gene ends were 2 bases for V and 6 bases for J; bases not matched to a gene: 7. The CDR3 region is CASSFLDRGWDGYTS. For the CDR3, the DNA is TGTGCCAGCAGCTTTCTGGACAGGGGGTGGGATGGCTACACCTCC.

Comments on this clonotype: The junction and the germline gene differ at one end; a read error may be behind it. The chain links TRBV24-1 to TRBJ2-3; the match to TRBD2 covers 11 bases. The CDR3 sequence is 19 residues long. The germline V gene has CDR1 KGHDR and CDR2 SFDVKD. Here the CDR3 reads CASSYSIGSLAGGADTQYF. CDR3 nucleotide sequence: TGTGCCAGCAGTTACTCCATCGGCAGCTTAGCGGGAGGGGCTGATACGCAGTATTTT.